These 32 T cell receptor beta chains were sequenced from one sample in a study of vaccination and CD4 T cells after COVID-19 (dated by TCRdb to the early 2020s). The treatment or condition label of this sample denotes: approximately 11-day PBMC culture with coronavirus spike peptide pools or control peptides (ViraFEST assay). Their target antigens are unknown. Library preparation was by PCR. For sequencing, an Illumina iSeq 100 was employed. DNA from cultured CD4+ T cells was subjected to TCR sequencing with the Oncomine TCR Beta short-read assay at the Johns Hopkins FTIC core. TCRdb applied fastp at Q25 and MiXCR to the public reads, then kept only in-frame beta chains. Rows are unified per CDR3 protein, each entry keeping the most common DNA and genes. The sample has some 23,000 distinct CDR3 sequences on record, over 55% of them singletons. Jointly, the top ten make up around 15% of the sample.

The specimen was CD4+ T cells from blood, cultured in vitro, collected after SARS-CoV-2 vaccination. The receptors were gathered from a human donor who received a COVID-19 vaccine.

On this clonotype: Here the CDR3 omits its conserved ending phenylalanine or tryptophan, so a read error is the likely source. The V call is TRBV20-1, the J call TRBJ2-3; the match to TRBD2 covers 14 bases. J was trimmed by 2 bases and V by 3 bases; bases with no gene match: 4. The germline V gene encodes CDR1 DFQATT and CDR2 SNEGSKA (reference sequence). This CDR3 comprises 16 residues. CDR3 sequence: CSARTSGGGITDTQYS. The CDR3 DNA sequence: TGCAGTGCTAGGACTAGCGGGGGGGGCATCACAGATACGCAGTATTCT.

This clonotype was counted a few times. V is TRBV6-1 and J is TRBJ2-5; D is undetermined. There are 14 residues in the CDR3. The germline CDR1 and CDR2 sequences are MNHNS and SASEGT. Trimming pared 8 bases from V and 4 bases from J, leaving 17 bases between. CDR3 bases: TGTGCCAGCCGGCCGTCACCGCCGTTAGAGACCCAGTACTTC. This sequence encodes CASRPSPPLETQYF.

Only a few counts were recorded for this clonotype. V and J are TRBV5-1 and TRBJ2-3; D is ambiguous. This CDR3 is built from 13 residues. Germline V gene data show CDR1 as SGHRS and CDR2 as YFSETQ. The V and J ends lost 0 bases and 6 bases respectively, with 8 bases between them. In nucleotides, the CDR3 is TGCGCCAGCAGCTTGGCCATCTCTGATACGCAGTATTTT. It encodes CASSLAISDTQYF. Complete variable domain (other parts from reference TRBV5-1 and TRBJ2-3): KAGVTQTPRYLIKTRGQQVTLSCSPISGHRSVSWYQQTPGQGLQFLFEYFSETQRNKGNFPGRFSGRQFSNSRSEMNVSTLELGDSALYLCASSLAISDTQYFGPGTRLTVL.

This chain joins TRBV18 and TRBJ2-3, with 7 bases identical to TRBD1. This CDR3 comprises 18 residues. Per the germline V gene, CDR1 is KGHSH and CDR2 is LQKENI. The ends lost 4 bases at V and 2 bases at J; junction bases unmatched: 15. In DNA form, the CDR3 reads TGTGCCAGCTCACTTGCCTCGAGGGACAGTACATTCACAGATACGCAGTATTTT. Translating gives CASSLASRDSTFTDTQYF. Full variable domain (remainder filled in from reference TRBV18 and TRBJ2-3): NAGVMQNPRHLVRRRGQEARLRCSPMKGHSHVYWYRQLPEEGLKFMVYLQKENIIDESGMPKERFSAEFPKEGPSILRIQQVVRGDSAAYFCASSLASRDSTFTDTQYFGPGTRLTVL.

The genes are TRBV9 and TRBJ2-5, with TRBD2 identical over 8 bases. V lost 3 bases and J lost 3; bases outside the gene matches: 4. The CDR3 covers 14 residues. Per germline, CDR1 SGDLS and CDR2 YYNGEE. The CDR3 here is CASSEGTREETQYF. The CDR3 DNA reads as TGTGCCAGCAGCGAGGGGACTAGGGAAGAGACCCAGTACTTC.

The rearrangement joins TRBV4-2 to TRBJ1-4; TRBD1 matches 8 bases. The ends lost 3 bases at V and 7 bases at J; junction bases unmatched: 10. CDR3 length: 16 amino acids. Germline V gene lookup returns CDR1 LGHNA and CDR2 YNFKEQ. This CDR3 reads CASSHSTGDMSEKLFF. Here the CDR3 DNA reads TGTGCCAGCAGCCATTCGACAGGGGACATGAGTGAAAAACTGTTTTTT.

The chain has TRBV7-2 and TRBJ2-2, with D maybe TRBD2 (6 bases). The CDR3 extends over 14 amino acids. Germline loops: CDR1 SGHTA, CDR2 FQGNSA. Trimming removed 2 bases at V and 5 bases at J, with 9 bases between. The CDR3: CASSLSAGTGELFF. Here the CDR3 DNA reads TGTGCCAGCAGCTTAAGCGCGGGGACCGGGGAGCTGTTTTTT.

The gene calls are TRBV6-1 and TRBJ1-5; D possibly corresponds to TRBD1 (6 bases). The CDR3 covers 12 residues. Per germline, CDR1 MNHNS and CDR2 SASEGT. With 6 bases removed from V and 4 bases from J, the gap between germline ends came to 7 bases. CDR3 amino acids: CASRQGNQPQHF. The CDR3 region has the DNA TGTGCCAGCAGGCAGGGGAATCAGCCCCAGCATTTT.

This clonotype has a handful of counts. V and J are TRBV19 and TRBJ2-5, with unresolved D. This CDR3 comprises 14 residues. The germline CDR1 and CDR2 sequences are LNHDA and SQIVND (reference sequence). Trimming removed 3 bases at V and 1 base at J, with 9 bases between. The CDR3 loop is CASSMAVSQETQYF. The CDR3 nucleotides are TGTGCCAGTAGTATGGCAGTCTCCCAAGAGACCCAGTACTTC.

This clonotype has a handful of counts. This chain connects TRBV20-1 to TRBJ1-1; no clear D gene. CDR1 DFQATT and CDR2 SNEGSKA come from the germline V gene (reference sequence). This CDR3 is 12 amino acids long. Deletions cut 5 bases from V and 1 base from J, with 8 bases between. The CDR3 sequence: CSAPTENTEAFF. The CDR3, as DNA: TGCAGTGCTCCTACAGAGAACACTGAAGCTTTCTTT.

The CDR3 spells CASSDRGTGYTF. The CDR3 DNA reads as TGTGCCAGCAGTGACAGGGGGACTGGCTACACCTTC. The chain couples TRBV6-4 to TRBJ1-2; TRBD1 is a possible D gene (6 bases). V lost 2 bases and J lost 7, with 8 bases in between. Germline values: CDR1 MRHNA, CDR2 SNTAGT. The length of the CDR3 is 12 residues.

The rearrangement links TRBV20-1 to TRBJ2-3; 9 positions match TRBD2. With 0 bases clipped from V and 4 bases from J, the junction kept 11 bases outside the gene matches. The germline V gene has CDR1 DFQATT and CDR2 SNEGSKA (reference sequence). The CDR3 extends over 17 amino acids. DNA of the CDR3: TGCAGTGCTAGAGATTCGGTTACTGGGACTAGCTCAGATACGCAGTATTTT. Translation gives CSARDSVTGTSSDTQYF.

The chain links TRBV12-3 or TRBV12-4 to TRBJ2-2; 10 nucleotides align to TRBD1. Trimming removed 4 bases from V and 1 base from J; junction bases left unmatched: 12. This CDR3 is built from 19 residues. CDR3 protein: CASSSGQGGILKNTGELFF. CDR3 coding DNA: TGTGCCAGCAGTTCAGGACAGGGGGGAATACTAAAGAACACCGGGGAGCTGTTTTTT.

The chain carries TRBV6-4 and TRBJ1-1; 9 bases fit TRBD1. The CDR3 consists of 14 residues. Germline loops: CDR1 MRHNA, CDR2 SNTAGT. Trimming at V came to 6 bases and at J to 5 bases, leaving 7 bases not matched to a gene. CDR3 DNA: TGTGCCAGCAGCCCCGGGACAGGGAGGACTGAAGCTTTCTTT. Amino acids: CASSPGTGRTEAFF.

The table lists this clonotype with a few counts. The gene calls are TRBV20-1 and TRBJ1-3; 7 nucleotides align to TRBD1. Germline V CDR1 and CDR2: DFQATT, SNEGSKA (reference sequence). The CDR3 is made up of 14 amino acids. J gave up 4 bases and V 5 bases, and 8 bases lay outside the gene matches. The DNA for the CDR3 is TGCAGTGCTTCTCCGGGACAGTACGGAAACACCATATATTTT. Protein sequence: CSASPGQYGNTIYF.

V is TRBV20-1 and J is TRBJ2-5; 9 bases match TRBD2. The germline CDR1 and CDR2 sequences are DFQATT and SNEGSKA (reference sequence). The V segment lost 3 bases and the J segment 3 bases; nucleotides outside the gene matches: 2. CDR3 size: 13 residues. The chain's CDR3 is CSARASGEETQYF. CDR3 nucleotide sequence: TGCAGTGCTAGGGCTAGCGGGGAAGAGACCCAGTACTTC.

The chain is built from TRBV9 and TRBJ1-2; 10 positions match TRBD1. The CDR3 is made up of 18 amino acids. The V gene's germline CDR1 is SGDLS and CDR2 YYNGEE. The ends lost 0 bases at V and 2 bases at J; junction bases unmatched: 10. This CDR3 reads CASSVVGVPGQGNYGYTF. In DNA, the CDR3 is TGTGCCAGCAGCGTAGTCGGCGTACCGGGACAGGGGAACTATGGCTACACCTTC.

This clonotype showed up just a few times. The chain employs TRBV6-1 and TRBJ1-3; D remains unclear. The CDR3 consists of 13 residues. The germline CDR1 and CDR2 sequences are MNHNS and SASEGT. The V end was cut by 6 bases, the J end by 7 bases, with 13 bases between. This CDR3 is CASSPGRVNTIYF. Here the CDR3 DNA reads TGTGCCAGCAGCCCCGGACGGGTGAACACCATATATTTT.

This rearrangement joins TRBV6-1 to TRBJ1-1, with 8 bases that match TRBD1. The CDR3 extends over 14 amino acids. V lost 1 base to trimming and J lost 8 bases; unmatched junction nucleotides: 6. CDR1 is MNHNS and CDR2 is SASEGT in the germline V gene. This CDR3 reads CASSEGDRGAEAFF. CDR3 coding DNA: TGTGCCAGCAGTGAAGGTGACAGGGGTGCCGAAGCTTTCTTT.

This clonotype came up a few times. V usage is TRBV21-1 and J usage is TRBJ1-2. TRBV21-1 is a pseudogene segment. The CDR3 runs to 17 residues. The CDR3 loop reads CASSKALTRRTFYGYTF. Written as DNA, the CDR3 is TGTGCCAGCAGCAAAGCGTTGACACGTCGGACTTTCTATGGCTACACCTTC.

V gene TRBV20-1 combines with J gene TRBJ2-3; maybe TRBD2 (7 bases). The V end lost 5 bases, the J end lost 4 bases, and 19 bases lay between the germline ends. Per the germline V gene, CDR1 is DFQATT and CDR2 is SNEGSKA (reference sequence). The CDR3 loop spans 15 amino acids. The CDR3 loop is CSAPTRGGRPDTQYF. CDR3 DNA: TGCAGTGCTCCCACTCGCGGGGGCCGCCCAGATACGCAGTATTTT.

The chain recombines TRBV12-3 or TRBV12-4 with TRBJ2-3; no clear D gene. Trimming took 6 bases from V and 2 from J, leaving 12 bases between them. The CDR3 runs to 14 residues. CDR3 in amino acids: CASSPQHSTDTQYF. DNA of the CDR3: TGTGCCAGCAGCCCCCAACACTCCACAGATACGCAGTATTTT.

The chain carries TRBV12-3 or TRBV12-4 and TRBJ2-3, with 10 nucleotides matching TRBD2. V dropped 2 bases and J dropped 6; count of bases not matched to a gene: 8. The CDR3 has 16 residues. In DNA, the CDR3 is TGTGCCAGCAGTTTATCGGTAGCGGGGGGATTGGATACGCAGTATTTT. Encoded protein: CASSLSVAGGLDTQYF.

The J gene is TRBJ2-3, the V gene TRBV6-2 or TRBV6-3, with 8 bases matching TRBD2. Losses at the gene ends were 5 bases for V and 3 bases for J; bases not matched to a gene: 10. The germline V gene encodes CDR1 MNHEY and CDR2 SVGEGT. The CDR3 loop spans 16 amino acids. The CDR3 region is CASSLPGTRGTDTQYF. The DNA of the CDR3 is TGTGCCAGCAGTCTACCCGGGACTAGGGGGACAGATACGCAGTATTTT.

The chain is built from TRBV20-1 and TRBJ1-6, with D tentatively TRBD1 (6 bases). The V end lost 3 bases, the J end lost 8 bases, and 17 bases lay between the germline ends. CDR3 length: 15 residues. The germline V gene has CDR1 DFQATT and CDR2 SNEGSKA (reference sequence). DNA of the CDR3: TGCAGTGCTAGTGTTCCTGGGGGCCGGTATTCACCCCTCCACTTT. Protein product: CSASVPGGRYSPLHF.

This chain uses TRBV20-1 with TRBJ1-5; 8 bases are a match to TRBD1. After removal of 6 bases from V and 0 bases from J, the junction contained 19 bases not matched to a gene. From germline, CDR1 is DFQATT and CDR2 SNEGSKA (reference sequence). The CDR3 consists of 19 residues. CDR3 amino acids: CSATRASGTGRYSNQPQHF. The CDR3 DNA reads as TGCAGTGCAACTCGAGCCTCAGGGACAGGACGGTATAGCAATCAGCCCCAGCATTTT.

This chain links TRBV6-1 with TRBJ2-5; TRBD1 matches 10 bases. The trim removed 8 bases at V and 5 bases at J, leaving 11 bases unmatched. CDR1 and CDR2 from the germline V gene are MNHNS and SASEGT. The CDR3 is 15 residues long. The CDR3 reads CASASKTGGRETQYF. For the CDR3, the DNA is TGTGCCAGCGCCTCAAAGACAGGGGGCCGGGAGACCCAGTACTTC.

This chain links TRBV24-1 with TRBJ2-4, with D hard to call. The CDR3 is 17 residues long. Germline V gives CDR1 KGHDR, CDR2 SFDVKD. V dropped 4 bases and J dropped 4 bases, with 19 bases sitting between them. The CDR3 region is CATSELNSVCVKNIQYF. CDR3 coding DNA: TGTGCCACCAGTGAATTAAACAGCGTCTGTGTTAAAAACATTCAGTACTTC.

V is TRBV10-1 and J is TRBJ2-3, with D perhaps TRBD1 (5 bases). The germline CDR1 and CDR2 sequences are WNHNN and SYGVQD (reference sequence). V dropped 4 bases and J dropped 0 bases, with 14 bases sitting between them. The CDR3 has 16 amino acids. The CDR3 protein is CASSAVGQGSTDTQYF. CDR3 sequence (DNA): TGCGCCAGCAGTGCCGTGGGGCAGGGAAGCACAGATACGCAGTATTTT.

The chain recombines TRBV20-1 with TRBJ2-3; no reliable D call. Germline CDR1 is DFQATT and CDR2 is SNEGSKA (reference sequence). The V and J ends lost 7 bases and 6 bases respectively, with 17 bases between them. The CDR3 consists of 13 residues. CDR3: CSVRDWKGDTQYF. In DNA, the CDR3 is TGCAGTGTCAGAGACTGGAAGGGTGATACGCAGTATTTT.

J is TRBJ1-2 and V is TRBV5-4; maybe TRBD1 (5 bases). Germline V gene data show CDR1 as SGHNT and CDR2 as YYREEE (reference sequence). Trimming removed 4 bases at V and 0 bases at J, with 13 bases between. The CDR3 is 15 amino acids. CDR3 coding DNA: TGTGCCAGCAGCCGGGAGGGGTATCCTAACTATGGCTACACCTTC. This codes for CASSREGYPNYGYTF.

The genes are TRBV7-2 and TRBJ2-5; 11 nucleotides match TRBD2. The CDR3 runs 16 residues. The V gene's germline CDR1 is SGHTA and CDR2 FQGNSA. The V segment lost 5 bases and the J segment 2 bases; nucleotides outside the gene matches: 7. In DNA form, the CDR3 reads TGTGCCAGCAGCCTTGGACTAGCGGGCTCACAAGAGACCCAGTACTTC. Translating it yields CASSLGLAGSQETQYF.